What follows are 11 T cell receptor beta chains derived from one specimen sequenced in a study of blood T cell repertoires in COVID-19. Sequencing was performed with immunoSEQ multiplex PCR; in TCRdb, only in-frame clones are kept and a portion is missing. The sample carries some 28,000 clones, around 85% recorded once. Sequencing used peripheral blood. These receptors were collected from a human donor in a cohort sampled during active COVID-19.

The chain recombines TRBV27 with TRBJ1-1; 10 bases map to TRBD1. Per the germline V gene, CDR1 is MNHEY and CDR2 is SMNVEV (reference sequence). The CDR3 totals 13 residues. V was pared by 6 bases and J by 5 bases, with 3 bases of the junction left unmatched. CDR3 in amino acids: CASRTGGGTEAFF. CDR3 coding DNA: TGTGCCAGCAGGACAGGGGGCGGGACTGAAGCTTTCTTT.

The chain combines TRBV19 with TRBJ2-2; a weak D match, TRBD2 (5 bases). Germline assignment: CDR1 LNHDA and CDR2 SQIVND (reference sequence). Trimming took 7 bases from V and 7 from J, leaving 13 bases between them. This CDR3 has 13 amino acids. CDR3 coding DNA: TGTGCCAGTACCACTCGGGGTTACGGGGAGCTGTTTTTT. It specifies CASTTRGYGELFF.

This chain connects TRBV19 to TRBJ1-2; the match to TRBD1 covers 7 bases. The CDR3 has 14 amino acids. Trimming at V came to 3 bases and at J to 7 bases, leaving 8 bases not matched to a gene. The V gene's germline CDR1 is LNHDA and CDR2 SQIVND (reference sequence). The CDR3 DNA is TGTGCCAGTAGTATCCCCGGGGGACAGATTGGCTACACCTTC. Amino acids: CASSIPGGQIGYTF.

The sample holds a few counts of this clone. This chain uses TRBV29-1 with TRBJ2-7; D is possibly TRBD1 (5 bases). The CDR3 sequence is 12 residues long. The V end was cut by 3 bases, the J end by 7 bases, with 13 bases between. Germline CDR1 is SQVTM and CDR2 is ANQGSEA. CDR3 sequence (DNA): TGCAGCGTTGATTTAGGGGTGGAAGAGCAGTACTTC. It is translated as CSVDLGVEEQYF.

The chain couples TRBV2 to TRBJ1-6; 7 bases align to TRBD1. This CDR3 is 15 amino acids long. The trim removed 6 bases at V and 6 bases at J, leaving 8 bases unmatched. Germline V gives CDR1 SNHLY, CDR2 FYNNEI. The CDR3 DNA reads TGTGCCAGCAGGGACACGACAGGGATTAATTCACCCCTCCACTTT. Translating gives CASRDTTGINSPLHF.

This clone was seen more than once but under ten times. This rearrangement joins TRBV6-5 to TRBJ2-1; TRBD2 aligns across 11 bases. Per germline, CDR1 MNHEY and CDR2 SVGAGI. V was pared by 5 bases and J by 3 bases, with 3 bases of the junction left unmatched. The CDR3 sequence is 15 residues long. CDR3 coding DNA: TGTGCCAGCAGTCCAGGGACTAGCGGCTACAATGAGCAGTTCTTC. Its protein is CASSPGTSGYNEQFF.

The chain couples TRBV2 to TRBJ2-7, with 12 nucleotides matching TRBD2. The CDR3 length is 16 residues. The germline CDR1 and CDR2 sequences are SNHLY and FYNNEI. Losses at the gene ends were 6 bases for V and 6 bases for J; bases not matched to a gene: 12. The chain's CDR3 is CASRASSGRGGSEQYF. The DNA of the CDR3 is TGTGCCAGCAGAGCCTCTAGCGGGAGGGGGGGAAGCGAGCAGTACTTC.

The chain combines TRBV11-2 with TRBJ2-1; possible D gene TRBD1, 5 bases. The V and J ends lost 5 bases and 1 base respectively, with 9 bases between them. Germline CDR1 is SGHAT and CDR2 is FQNNGV. The CDR3 extends over 14 amino acids. CDR3 protein: CASSHRGSYNEQFF. The CDR3 region has the DNA TGTGCCAGCAGCCATAGGGGATCCTACAATGAGCAGTTCTTC.

The chain employs TRBV5-4 and TRBJ1-4, with D possibly being TRBD1 (5 bases). Germline CDR1 reads SGHNT; CDR2 reads YYREEE (reference sequence). The CDR3 consists of 15 residues. V was trimmed by 0 bases and J by 4 bases, leaving 10 bases between them. The CDR3 spells CASSLEGLSNEKLFF. In DNA form, the CDR3 reads TGTGCCAGCAGCTTGGAGGGACTTAGTAATGAAAAACTGTTTTTT.

The sample holds one count of this clone. The chain has TRBV28 and TRBJ1-2; 10 bases agree with TRBD1. The germline V gene has CDR1 MDHEN and CDR2 SYDVKM. V trimming: 4 bases; J trimming: 6 bases; junction bases outside the gene matches: 8. CDR3 length equals 15 residues. CDR3 sequence (DNA): TGTGCCAGCAGTTGGGGGACAGGGGATTTTAATGGCTACACCTTC. Translated, it gives CASSWGTGDFNGYTF.

V is TRBV19 and J is TRBJ2-7, with D possibly matching TRBD2 (7 bases). Germline values: CDR1 LNHDA, CDR2 SQIVND (reference sequence). This CDR3 has 17 amino acids. The V gene lost 2 bases and the J gene lost 0 bases, with 17 bases spanning the gap. This CDR3 reads CASSISAGAPISYEQYF. The CDR3, as DNA: TGTGCCAGTAGTATAAGTGCGGGGGCGCCTATCTCCTACGAGCAGTACTTC.